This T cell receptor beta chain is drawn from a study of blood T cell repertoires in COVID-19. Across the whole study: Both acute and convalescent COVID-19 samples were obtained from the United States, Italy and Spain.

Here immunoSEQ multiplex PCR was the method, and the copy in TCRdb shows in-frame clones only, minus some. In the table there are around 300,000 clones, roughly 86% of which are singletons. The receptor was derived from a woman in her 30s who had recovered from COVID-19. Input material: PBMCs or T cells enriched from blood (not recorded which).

The CDR3 coding sequence is TGCGCCAGCAGTACGAGCGGGAGCCACAATGAGCAGTTCTTC. Amino acid sequence: CASSTSGSHNEQFF. The J gene is TRBJ2-1, the V gene TRBV5-1; 8 bases agree with TRBD2. The CDR3 consists of 14 residues. Germline values: CDR1 SGHRS, CDR2 YFSETQ. Unmatched junction bases numbered 6, after V lost 5 bases and J lost 5 bases.